This T cell receptor (beta chain) derives from a study of blood T cells in healthy people across ages. For the second PCR, which ran for roughly 7 to 11 cycles, a sample-barcoded 5' primer and a J-beta primer mix were used. TCRdb re-called the 5' RACE reads with MiXCR, one entry per CDR3 protein. The sample includes 700,000 to 900,000 distinct CDR3 sequences, 53% seen only once; the top ten take approximately 40%. The CDR3 consists of 14 residues. Germline V CDR1 and CDR2: MNHEY, SVGAGI. V gave up 6 bases and J gave up 2 bases; unmatched junction bases: 3. Per-sample yields of isolated PBMCs were at least 6 million.

Material: blood. The clonotype originates from a man at least 80 years old in good health. The rearrangement joins TRBV6-5 to TRBJ2-3; 9 bases align to TRBD2. The CDR3 is CASRWTSDTDTQYF. The DNA for the CDR3 is TGTGCCAGCAGGTGGACTAGCGACACAGATACGCAGTATTTT.